Sequencing of this TCR beta chain was carried out in a study of T cell changes during pregnancy in multiple sclerosis. Produced via immunoSEQ multiplex PCR; TCRdb's table is partial and in-frame only. The data contain approximately 99,000 clones, 90% to 95% of them singletons. This clonotype was sampled from a female donor with multiple sclerosis, enrolled in a pregnancy study. The sequenced sample was peripheral blood, obtained after pregnancy.

CDR3 in DNA: TGTGCCAGCAGTACAAAGTACGGGGGAGGGTTCTTC. It translates to CASSTKYGGGFF. The chain couples TRBV6-1 to TRBJ2-1; a weak D match, TRBD2 (6 bases). V was clipped by 5 bases and J by 15 bases, with 17 bases between them. This CDR3 spans 12 amino acids. The germline V gene has CDR1 MNHNS and CDR2 SASEGT.